The 30 T cell receptor beta chains below were found in one sample sequenced in a study of blood T cell repertoires in COVID-19. TCRdb keeps only in-frame clones here, not all; method: immunoSEQ multiplex PCR. The data hold approximately 100,000 clones, with roughly 71% observed a single time. Sequencing used peripheral blood. These receptors all stem from a man older than 75 with acute or convalescent COVID-19.

This clone was detected once. The chain is built from TRBV13 and TRBJ2-7; D ambiguous. The CDR3 totals 14 residues. Germline V CDR1 and CDR2: PRHDT, FYEKMQ (reference sequence). V was trimmed by 4 bases and J by 4 bases, leaving 14 bases between them. The CDR3 bases are TGTGCCAGCAGCTCCAGTTTGGAGAGATACGAGCAGTACTTC. Translation: CASSSSLERYEQYF.

The V call is TRBV9, the J call TRBJ1-3, with D possibly being TRBD1 (6 bases). Trimming left V 3 bases short and J 7 bases short, with 17 bases between. This CDR3 spans 15 amino acids. Germline V gene data show CDR1 as SGDLS and CDR2 as YYNGEE. The CDR3 spells CASSASLDSLNTIYF. The CDR3 DNA sequence: TGTGCCAGCAGCGCGTCCCTGGACAGTTTGAACACCATATATTTT. Variable domain in full (rest from reference TRBV9 and TRBJ1-3): DSGVTQTPKHLITATGQRVTLRCSPRSGDLSVYWYQQSLDQGLQFLIQYYNGEERAKGNILERFSAQQFPDLHSELNLSSLELGDSALYFCASSASLDSLNTIYFGEGSWLTVV.

The chain is built from TRBV28 and TRBJ2-5; D perhaps matches TRBD1 (6 bases). This CDR3 has 12 amino acids. V lost 10 bases and J 5 bases, leaving 14 bases between the germline ends. Germline V CDR1 and CDR2: MDHEN, SYDVKM. CDR3 amino acids: CATNRAGETQYF. CDR3 nucleotides: TGTGCCACCAACAGGGCGGGCGAGACCCAGTACTTC.

In its sample, this clone was seen a few times. The chain carries TRBV7-8 and TRBJ1-1; 7 nucleotides match TRBD1. Germline CDR1 is SGHVS and CDR2 is FQNEAQ. V gave up 1 base and J gave up 1 base; unmatched junction bases: 0. This CDR3 comprises 14 residues. This CDR3 reads CASSLGTGNTEAFF. CDR3 DNA: TGTGCCAGCAGCTTAGGGACAGGGAACACTGAAGCTTTCTTT.

The sample holds many counts of this clone. The genes are TRBV30 and TRBJ1-3; D is unclear. Looked up from germline, CDR1 is GTSNPN and CDR2 is SVGIG (reference sequence). V was trimmed by 4 bases and J by 1 base, leaving 8 bases between them. This CDR3 contains 13 residues. The CDR3 region is CAWNPGSGNTIYF. CDR3 coding DNA: TGTGCCTGGAATCCGGGTTCTGGAAACACCATATATTTT.

This chain uses TRBV9 with TRBJ1-1; perhaps TRBD1 as D (5 bases). The CDR3 is 14 amino acids. CDR1 is SGDLS, CDR2 YYNGEE, per germline. Trimming cost V 3 bases and J 5 bases, with 14 bases left between them. In nucleotides, the CDR3 is TGTGCCAGCAGCGGGTCTTCAGGGATGACTGAAGCTTTCTTT. Translated: CASSGSSGMTEAFF. The entire variable domain, with the rest obtained from reference TRBV9 and TRBJ1-1, is as follows: DSGVTQTPKHLITATGQRVTLRCSPRSGDLSVYWYQQSLDQGLQFLIQYYNGEERAKGNILERFSAQQFPDLHSELNLSSLELGDSALYFCASSGSSGMTEAFFGQGTRLTVV.

The rearrangement links TRBV5-1 to TRBJ2-5; D remains ambiguous. Germline-derived CDR1 and CDR2 are SGHRS and YFSETQ. This CDR3 comprises 12 residues. Trimming took off 1 base at V and 2 bases at J, with 3 bases between the two ends. CDR3 nucleotide sequence: TGCGCCAGCAGCTTGCCACAAGAGACCCAGTACTTC. It yields the protein CASSLPQETQYF.

The V gene is TRBV24-1, the J gene TRBJ2-3; 7 nucleotides line up with TRBD1. Germline loops: CDR1 KGHDR, CDR2 SFDVKD. The V gene end was trimmed by 6 bases and the J gene end by 7 bases; junction bases not matched to a gene: 9. The CDR3 spans 14 residues. The CDR3 bases are TGTGCCACCAGTAAACCGGGACAGCTAAATACGCAGTATTTT. Translated: CATSKPGQLNTQYF.

This clone was detected once. The V gene is TRBV21-1, the J gene TRBJ2-1; TRBD2, the table's D call, was not compared with the DNA. TRBV21-1 is listed as a pseudogene. This CDR3 is built from 16 residues. The CDR3 nucleotides read TGTGCCAGCAGCAAAGAAGTTAGCGGGAGTTCGGATGAGCAGTTCTTC. Translated: CASSKEVSGSSDEQFF.

A few counts support this clone. The chain joins TRBV29-1 to TRBJ2-2, with 9 bases fitting TRBD1. J gave up 5 bases and V 2 bases, and 3 bases lay outside the gene matches. CDR3 length: 14 amino acids. Per germline, CDR1 SQVTM and CDR2 ANQGSEA. The CDR3 DNA is TGCAGCGTTGAACTCGGACAGGGGACCGGGGAGCTGTTTTTT. Translating it yields CSVELGQGTGELFF.

The J gene is TRBJ2-1, the V gene TRBV24-1, with unresolved D. CDR3 length: 13 residues. The germline V gene encodes CDR1 KGHDR and CDR2 SFDVKD. Trimming shortened V by 5 bases and J by 2 bases, and 6 bases separated the two germline ends. The CDR3 region is CATSGSAYNEQFF. The CDR3 DNA sequence: TGTGCCACCAGTGGTTCGGCCTACAATGAGCAGTTCTTC.

J is TRBJ2-7 and V is TRBV3-1 (or the pseudogene TRBV3-2), with D unresolved. This CDR3 is 13 amino acids long. Looked up from germline, CDR1 is LGHDT and CDR2 is YNNKEL (reference sequence). V dropped 1 base and J dropped 7 bases, with 11 bases sitting between them. The CDR3 DNA is TGTGCCAGCAGCCAAGGGATACTACGAGAGCAGTACTTC. Amino acids: CASSQGILREQYF.

V usage is TRBV5-1 and J usage is TRBJ1-5; 8 positions agree with TRBD1. The CDR3 length is 16 residues. V gave up 0 bases and J gave up 2 bases; unmatched junction bases: 4. CDR1 and CDR2 from the germline V gene are SGHRS and YFSETQ. CDR3 protein: CASSLGPTGGNQPQHF. The CDR3 DNA follows: TGCGCCAGCAGCTTGGGCCCGACAGGGGGCAATCAGCCCCAGCATTTT.

V usage is TRBV29-1 and J usage is TRBJ2-5; possibly TRBD2 for D (5 bases). V lost 3 bases and J lost 5, with 10 bases in between. The CDR3 spans 12 residues. Germline CDR1 is SQVTM and CDR2 is ANQGSEA. The CDR3 sequence: CSVESGGETQYF. The CDR3 DNA is TGCAGCGTTGAGTCAGGCGGGGAGACCCAGTACTTC.

J is TRBJ1-5 and V is TRBV3-1 (or the pseudogene TRBV3-2); possible D gene TRBD1, 6 bases. V dropped 3 bases and J dropped 3 bases, with 15 bases sitting between them. The CDR3 length is 16 residues. Per germline, CDR1 LGHDT and CDR2 YNNKEL (reference sequence). CDR3 amino acids: CASSQSAGAVNQPQHF. CDR3 bases: TGTGCCAGCAGCCAGTCAGCGGGGGCGGTCAATCAGCCCCAGCATTTT.

This clone has more than one count but fewer than ten. This sequence joins TRBV4-1 and TRBJ2-1; the D is unclear. This CDR3 contains 14 residues. Trimming took 0 bases from V and 9 from J, leaving 12 bases between them. From germline, CDR1 is MGHRA and CDR2 YSYEKL. In DNA form, the CDR3 reads TGCGCCAGCAGCCAAGAAATGTTGGAGACTGAGCAGTTCTTC. It specifies CASSQEMLETEQFF.

This clone was counted between two and nine times. The DNA of the CDR3 is TGTGCCAGCAGCCTACTAGAAGGTGTCGGGGAGCTGTTTTTT. It yields the protein CASSLLEGVGELFF. The J gene is TRBJ2-2, the V gene TRBV3-1 (or the pseudogene TRBV3-2), with D possibly matching TRBD2 (5 bases). This CDR3 has 14 residues. Trimming shortened V by 4 bases and J by 7 bases, and 13 bases separated the two germline ends. CDR1 and CDR2 (germline): LGHDT, YNNKEL (reference sequence).

The chain joins TRBV12-3 or TRBV12-4 to TRBJ2-1; no reliable D call. CDR3 length equals 13 residues. V lost 0 bases to trimming and J lost 10 bases, with 10 bases between them. CDR3 region: CASSLAPRVEQFF. Written as DNA, the CDR3 is TGTGCCAGCAGTTTAGCACCCCGGGTCGAGCAGTTCTTC.

The V call is TRBV4-3, the J call TRBJ2-2, with 11 bases lining up with TRBD2. The CDR3 has 20 amino acids. V was pared by 0 bases and J by 7 bases, with 16 bases of the junction left unmatched. Germline V gene lookup returns CDR1 LGHNA and CDR2 YSLEER. The CDR3 region is CASSQEEFSGRADGVGELFF. CDR3 in DNA: TGCGCCAGCAGCCAAGAGGAGTTTAGCGGGAGGGCCGATGGAGTCGGGGAGCTGTTTTTT.

The chain uses TRBV20-1 and TRBJ2-1; 8 bases are a match to TRBD1. Per germline, CDR1 DFQATT and CDR2 SNEGSKA (reference sequence). There are 10 residues in the CDR3. The CDR3 protein is CRTGGSEQFF. For the CDR3, the DNA is TGCAGAACAGGGGGTAGTGAGCAGTTCTTC.

The CDR3 sequence: CASKPAGSTDTQYF. In DNA form, the CDR3 reads TGTGCCAGTAAACCAGCGGGAAGCACAGATACGCAGTATTTT. The chain is built from TRBV19 and TRBJ2-3; TRBD2 matches 7 bases. The CDR3 covers 14 residues. Germline values: CDR1 LNHDA, CDR2 SQIVND (reference sequence). Trimming took 7 bases from V and 0 from J; bases not matched to a gene: 4.

This clone appeared a few times. V and J are TRBV2 and TRBJ1-1; D gene unclear. The germline V gene has CDR1 SNHLY and CDR2 FYNNEI. Trimming cost V 7 bases and J 7 bases, with 25 bases left between them. This CDR3 is 16 amino acids long. As DNA, the CDR3 is TGTGCCAGCACCTACAATCAGATGGCCCCGGGGAATGAAGCTTTCTTT. It specifies CASTYNQMAPGNEAFF.

The chain is built from TRBV5-6 and TRBJ2-3, with D possibly being TRBD2 (6 bases). This CDR3 is 18 amino acids long. Trimming removed 2 bases at V and 5 bases at J, with 24 bases between. Germline V gene lookup returns CDR1 SGHDT and CDR2 YYEEEE. CDR3 in DNA: TGTGCCAGCAGCTTTTTTGGGGCTAGCGCGGGCCGGGGAGATACGCAGTATTTT. Protein sequence: CASSFFGASAGRGDTQYF.

The V gene is TRBV7-9, the J gene TRBJ1-6; 8 bases map to TRBD1. The CDR3 is made up of 14 amino acids. CDR1 and CDR2 from the germline V gene are SEHNR and FQNEAQ (reference sequence). V trimming: 2 bases; J trimming: 7 bases; junction bases outside the gene matches: 1. The CDR3 DNA sequence: TGTGCCAGCAGCTTACAGGGGGCAAATTCACCCCTCCACTTT. Translated, it gives CASSLQGANSPLHF.

The chain joins TRBV9 to TRBJ2-3; D may be TRBD2 (6 bases). Germline loops: CDR1 SGDLS, CDR2 YYNGEE. The CDR3 runs to 16 residues. With 3 bases removed from V and 1 base from J, the gap between germline ends came to 15 bases. In nucleotides, the CDR3 is TGTGCCAGCAGCGACCCACTAGCCGTTCGCACAGATACGCAGTATTTT. This translates into CASSDPLAVRTDTQYF.

The chain is built from TRBV7-2 and TRBJ2-2; TRBD2 aligns across 9 bases. CDR1 SGHTA and CDR2 FQGNSA come from the germline V gene. The V gene end was trimmed by 5 bases and the J gene end by 3 bases; junction bases not matched to a gene: 10. The CDR3 is 17 residues long. CDR3 in DNA: TGTGCCAGCAGCACTAAGTATAGACTAGCGGACACCGGGGAGCTGTTTTTT. As protein: CASSTKYRLADTGELFF.

The chain employs TRBV19 and TRBJ2-2; D is perhaps TRBD1 (5 bases). Germline assignment: CDR1 LNHDA and CDR2 SQIVND (reference sequence). The CDR3 covers 15 residues. Trimming took off 5 bases at V and 5 bases at J, with 15 bases between the two ends. Here the CDR3 DNA reads TGTGCCAGTAGTCTCCAGGGCTCGAGGACCGGGGAGCTGTTTTTT. It encodes CASSLQGSRTGELFF.

V usage is TRBV5-1 and J usage is TRBJ2-1, with a possible D match to TRBD2 (6 bases). This CDR3 has 17 residues. In germline, CDR1 is SGHRS, CDR2 YFSETQ. Trimming pared 0 bases from V and 8 bases from J, leaving 21 bases between. CDR3 residues: CASSLVSQGGFIDEQFF. The CDR3 region has the DNA TGCGCCAGCAGCTTGGTCTCCCAGGGAGGATTTATCGATGAGCAGTTCTTC. The whole variable domain, remainder taken from reference TRBV5-1 and TRBJ2-1, is KAGVTQTPRYLIKTRGQQVTLSCSPISGHRSVSWYQQTPGQGLQFLFEYFSETQRNKGNFPGRFSGRQFSNSRSEMNVSTLELGDSALYLCASSLVSQGGFIDEQFFGPGTRLTVL.

The chain couples TRBV15 to TRBJ2-3; 11 bases map to TRBD2. Looked up from germline, CDR1 is LNHNV and CDR2 is YYDKDF (reference sequence). With V trimmed by 8 bases and J by 0 bases, 1 base remained unmatched. The CDR3 runs to 14 residues. Written as DNA, the CDR3 is TGTGCCACCGGGACTAGCGGTAGCACAGATACGCAGTATTTT. It specifies CATGTSGSTDTQYF.

The chain combines TRBV29-1 with TRBJ2-7; possible D gene TRBD2, 7 bases. The CDR3 has 13 amino acids. The germline CDR1 and CDR2 sequences are SQVTM and ANQGSEA. Trimming removed 4 bases at V and 6 bases at J, with 16 bases between. In nucleotides, the CDR3 is TGCAGCGTTGTGAGGGGGAGGGCCGGCGAGCAGTACTTC. It is translated as CSVVRGRAGEQYF.